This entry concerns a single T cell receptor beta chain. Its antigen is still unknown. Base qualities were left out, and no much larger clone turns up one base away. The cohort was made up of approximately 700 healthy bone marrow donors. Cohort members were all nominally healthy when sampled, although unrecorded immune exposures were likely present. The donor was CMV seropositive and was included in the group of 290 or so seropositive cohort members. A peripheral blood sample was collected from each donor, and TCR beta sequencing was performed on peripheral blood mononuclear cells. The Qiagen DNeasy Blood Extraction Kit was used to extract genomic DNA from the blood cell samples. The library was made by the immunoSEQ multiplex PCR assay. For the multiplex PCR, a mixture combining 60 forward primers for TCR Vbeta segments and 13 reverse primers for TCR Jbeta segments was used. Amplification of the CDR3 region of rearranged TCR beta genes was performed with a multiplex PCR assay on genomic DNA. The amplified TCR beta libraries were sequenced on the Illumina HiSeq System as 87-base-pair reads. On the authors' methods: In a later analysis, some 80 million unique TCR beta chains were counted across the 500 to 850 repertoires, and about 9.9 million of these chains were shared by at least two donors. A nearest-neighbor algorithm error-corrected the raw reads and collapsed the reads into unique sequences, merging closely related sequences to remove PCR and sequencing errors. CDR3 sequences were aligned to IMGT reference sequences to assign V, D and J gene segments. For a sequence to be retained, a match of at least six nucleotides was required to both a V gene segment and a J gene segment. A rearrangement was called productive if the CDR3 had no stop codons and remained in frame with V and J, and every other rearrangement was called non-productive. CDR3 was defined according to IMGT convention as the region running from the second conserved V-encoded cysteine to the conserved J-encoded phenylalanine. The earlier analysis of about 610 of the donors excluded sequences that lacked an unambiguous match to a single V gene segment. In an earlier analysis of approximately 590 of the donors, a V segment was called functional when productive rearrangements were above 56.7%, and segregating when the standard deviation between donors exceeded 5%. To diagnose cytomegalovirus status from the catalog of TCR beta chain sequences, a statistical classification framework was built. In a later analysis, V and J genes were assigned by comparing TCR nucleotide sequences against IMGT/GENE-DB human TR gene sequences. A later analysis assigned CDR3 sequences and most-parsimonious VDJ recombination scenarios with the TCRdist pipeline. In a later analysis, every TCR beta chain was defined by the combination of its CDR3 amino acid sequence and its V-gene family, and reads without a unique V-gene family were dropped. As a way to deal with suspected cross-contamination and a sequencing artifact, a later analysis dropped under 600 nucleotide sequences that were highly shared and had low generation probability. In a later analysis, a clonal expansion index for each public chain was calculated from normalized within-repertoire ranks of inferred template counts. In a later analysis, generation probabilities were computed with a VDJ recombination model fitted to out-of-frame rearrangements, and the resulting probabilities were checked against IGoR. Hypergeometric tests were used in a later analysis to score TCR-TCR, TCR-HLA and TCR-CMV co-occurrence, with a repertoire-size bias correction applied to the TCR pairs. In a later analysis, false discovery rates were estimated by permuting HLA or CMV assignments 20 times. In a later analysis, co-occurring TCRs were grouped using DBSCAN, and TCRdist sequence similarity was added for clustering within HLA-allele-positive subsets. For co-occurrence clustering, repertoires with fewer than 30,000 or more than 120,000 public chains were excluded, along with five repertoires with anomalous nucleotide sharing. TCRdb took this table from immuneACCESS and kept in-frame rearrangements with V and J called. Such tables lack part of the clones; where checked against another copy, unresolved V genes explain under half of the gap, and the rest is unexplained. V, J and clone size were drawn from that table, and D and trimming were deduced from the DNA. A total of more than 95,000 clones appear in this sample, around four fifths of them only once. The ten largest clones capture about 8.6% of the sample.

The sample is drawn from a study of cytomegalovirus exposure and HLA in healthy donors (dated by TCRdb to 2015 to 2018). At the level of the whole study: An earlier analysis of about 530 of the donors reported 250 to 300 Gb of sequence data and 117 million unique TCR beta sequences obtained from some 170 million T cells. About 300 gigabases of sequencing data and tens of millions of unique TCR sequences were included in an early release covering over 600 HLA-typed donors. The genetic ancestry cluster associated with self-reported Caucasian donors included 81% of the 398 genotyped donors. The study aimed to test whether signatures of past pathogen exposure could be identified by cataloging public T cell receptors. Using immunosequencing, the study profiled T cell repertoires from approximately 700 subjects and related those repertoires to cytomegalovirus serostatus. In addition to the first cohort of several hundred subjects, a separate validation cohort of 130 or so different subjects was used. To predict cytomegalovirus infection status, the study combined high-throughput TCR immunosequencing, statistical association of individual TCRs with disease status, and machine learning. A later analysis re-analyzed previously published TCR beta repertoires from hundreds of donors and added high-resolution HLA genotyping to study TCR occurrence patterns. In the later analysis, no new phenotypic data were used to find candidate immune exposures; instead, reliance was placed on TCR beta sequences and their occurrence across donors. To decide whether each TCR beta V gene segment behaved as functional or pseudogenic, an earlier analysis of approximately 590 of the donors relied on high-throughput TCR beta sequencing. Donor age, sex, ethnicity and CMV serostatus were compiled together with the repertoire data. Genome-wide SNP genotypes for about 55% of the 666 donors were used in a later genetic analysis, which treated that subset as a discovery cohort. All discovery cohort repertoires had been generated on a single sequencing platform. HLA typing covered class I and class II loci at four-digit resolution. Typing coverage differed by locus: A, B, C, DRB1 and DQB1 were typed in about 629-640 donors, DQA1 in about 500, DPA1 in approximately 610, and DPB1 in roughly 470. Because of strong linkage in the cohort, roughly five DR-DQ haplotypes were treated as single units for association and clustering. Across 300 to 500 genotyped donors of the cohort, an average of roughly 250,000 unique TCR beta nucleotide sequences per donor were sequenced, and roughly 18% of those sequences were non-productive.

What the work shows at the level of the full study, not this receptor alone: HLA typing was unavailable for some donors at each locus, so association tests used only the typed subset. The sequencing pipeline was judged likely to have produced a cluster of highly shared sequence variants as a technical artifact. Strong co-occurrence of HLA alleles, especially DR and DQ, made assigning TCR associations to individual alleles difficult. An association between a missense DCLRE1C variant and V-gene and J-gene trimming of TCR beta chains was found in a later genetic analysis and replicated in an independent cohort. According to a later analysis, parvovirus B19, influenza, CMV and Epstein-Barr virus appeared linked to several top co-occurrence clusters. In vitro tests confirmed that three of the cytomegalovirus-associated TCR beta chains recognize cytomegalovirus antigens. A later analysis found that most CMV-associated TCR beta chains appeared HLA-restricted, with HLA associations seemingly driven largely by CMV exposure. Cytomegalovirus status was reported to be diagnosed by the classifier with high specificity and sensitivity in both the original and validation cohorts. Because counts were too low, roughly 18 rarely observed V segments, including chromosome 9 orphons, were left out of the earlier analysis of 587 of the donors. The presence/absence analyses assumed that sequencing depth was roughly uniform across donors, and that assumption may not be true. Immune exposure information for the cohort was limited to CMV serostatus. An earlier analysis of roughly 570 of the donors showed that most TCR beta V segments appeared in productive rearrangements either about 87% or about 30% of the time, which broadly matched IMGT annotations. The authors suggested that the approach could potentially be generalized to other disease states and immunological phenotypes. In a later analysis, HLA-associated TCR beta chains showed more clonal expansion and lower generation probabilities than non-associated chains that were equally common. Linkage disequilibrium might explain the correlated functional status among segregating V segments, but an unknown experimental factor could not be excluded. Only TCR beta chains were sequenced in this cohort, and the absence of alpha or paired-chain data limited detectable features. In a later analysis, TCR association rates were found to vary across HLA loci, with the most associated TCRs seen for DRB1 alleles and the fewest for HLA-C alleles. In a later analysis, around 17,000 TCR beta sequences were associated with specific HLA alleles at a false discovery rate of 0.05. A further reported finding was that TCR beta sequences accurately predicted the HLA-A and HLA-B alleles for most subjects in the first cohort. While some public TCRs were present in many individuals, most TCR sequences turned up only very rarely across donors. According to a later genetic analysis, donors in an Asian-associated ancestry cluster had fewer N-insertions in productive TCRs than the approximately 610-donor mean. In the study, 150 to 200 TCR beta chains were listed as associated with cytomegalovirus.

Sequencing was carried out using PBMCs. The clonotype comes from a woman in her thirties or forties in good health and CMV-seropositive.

The CDR3 protein: CASRPGLNNEQFF. The sequenced DNA: TGTGCCAGCCGCCCGGGACTCAACAATGAGCAGTTCTTC. The V gene is TRBV18 and the J gene is TRBJ2-1; perhaps TRBD2 is the D gene, with 6 bases matching. V is pared back by 8 bases and J by 5 bases, with 13 bases lying between the germline termini. The CDR3, from cysteine to phenylalanine, totals 13 residues. Just CDR3 DNA is preserved here, 39 bases in frame from base 1. CDR1 and CDR2 are read off the germline V gene as KGHSH and LQKENI.